The 11 T cell receptor beta chains in this list originate from one sample, sequenced in a study of T cells after posttransplantation cyclophosphamide. The naive gate required viable CD3+CD4+ or CD3+CD8+ cells with CCR7+CD45RA+CD45RO-CD95-CD27+CD28+ phenotype. Profiled with immunoSEQ multiplex PCR; TCRdb holds only in-frame clones, not every one. The sample records 31,000 or so clones, 75% to 95% being singletons. Sequencing was done on a sample of naive CD4+ T cells sorted from PBMCs. The receptors were gathered from a woman aged 60-75 years in good health, CMV-negative, and a related stem cell transplant donor.

The rearrangement uses TRBV2 and TRBJ2-1; possibly TRBD2 for D (7 bases). This CDR3 is 16 amino acids long. Germline-derived CDR1 and CDR2 are SNHLY and FYNNEI. The ends were cut back, 6 bases at V and 0 bases at J, with 15 bases in the middle. CDR3 in DNA: TGTGCCAGCAGGGGGGGGGCGGGCTACTCCTACAATGAGCAGTTCTTC. Protein: CASRGGAGYSYNEQFF.

As concerns this clone: No conserved phenylalanine or tryptophan is present at the end of the CDR3, so a read error is the likely explanation. The chain links TRBV6-1 to TRBJ1-1, with D tentatively TRBD1 (6 bases). The CDR3 extends over 13 amino acids. The V gene lost 11 bases and the J gene lost 11 bases, with 24 bases spanning the gap. CDR1 is MNHNS, CDR2 SASEGT, per germline. CDR3 in DNA: TGTGCCGGCCAAGGGACACCCAGAACCGAGGCTTTCCTT. This sequence encodes CAGQGTPRTEAFL.

The CDR3 region has the DNA TGTGCCTGGAGTACAGGCGCGATGGATCAGCCCCAGCATTTT. Its protein is CAWSTGAMDQPQHF. This sequence joins TRBV30 and TRBJ1-5, with a tentative D call TRBD1 (5 bases). Between the trimmed V and J ends, which lost 2 bases and 5 bases, there was a span of 13 bases. The CDR3 totals 14 residues. The germline CDR1 and CDR2 sequences are GTSNPN and SVGIG (reference sequence). Complete variable domain (other parts from reference TRBV30 and TRBJ1-5): SQTIHQWPATLVQPVGSPLSLECTVEGTSNPNLYWYRQAAGRGLQLLFYSVGIGQISSEVPQNLSASRPQDRQFILSSKKLLLSDSGFYLCAWSTGAMDQPQHFGDGTRLSIL.

The table lists this clone with a few counts. The rearrangement joins TRBV6-5 to TRBJ1-1, with 7 bases aligning to TRBD1. The ends lost 2 bases at V and 4 bases at J; junction bases unmatched: 1. The CDR3 length is 13 residues. CDR1 and CDR2 (germline): MNHEY, SVGAGI. The chain's CDR3 is CASSYNRGTEAFF. The CDR3 nucleotides read TGTGCCAGCAGTTACAACAGGGGCACTGAAGCTTTCTTT.

The V and J genes are TRBV5-4 and TRBJ2-4, with 12 bases lining up with TRBD1. The CDR3 extends over 17 amino acids. J gave up 3 bases and V 3 bases, and 7 bases lay outside the gene matches. Germline CDR1 and CDR2: SGHNT and YYREEE (reference sequence). CDR3 DNA sequence: TGTGCCAGCAGCTCGGTGGGACAGGGGGCTGACAAAAACATTCAGTACTTC. Its translation is CASSSVGQGADKNIQYF.

This clone was picked up a small number of times. This chain connects TRBV6-1 to TRBJ1-1; D uncertain. Germline V gene sequence: CDR1 MNHNS, CDR2 SASEGT. The V end was cut by 0 bases, the J end by 11 bases, with 10 bases between. The CDR3 sequence is 12 residues long. The CDR3 region has the DNA TGTGCCAGCAGTGAAGCGCGCGACAAGGCTTTCTTT. Its protein is CASSEARDKAFF.

V and J are TRBV5-6 and TRBJ2-1; 7 bases match TRBD1. The CDR3 is 15 amino acids. Germline V gives CDR1 SGHDT, CDR2 YYEEEE. The junction had 2 bases not matched to a gene; V was cut back by 2 bases and J by 0 bases. CDR3 nucleotide sequence: TGTGCCAGCAGCTTTCGACAGGGCTCCTACAATGAGCAGTTCTTC. It codes for CASSFRQGSYNEQFF.

The rearrangement links TRBV14 to TRBJ2-5; 9 bases agree with TRBD2. The tail of the sequence fits TRBJ2-7 better, so the J call may be wrong. The CDR3 extends over 15 amino acids. Germline loops: CDR1 SGHDN, CDR2 FVKESK. The CDR3 is CASSQKASGIFEQYF. DNA for the CDR3: TGTGCCAGCAGCCAAAAGGCTAGCGGGATATTCGAGCAGTACTTC.

V usage is TRBV30 and J usage is TRBJ2-7, with D unclear. This CDR3 region has 16 residues. Trimming removed 3 bases at V and 3 bases at J, with 21 bases between. CDR1 and CDR2 from the germline V gene are GTSNPN and SVGIG (reference sequence). The CDR3 sequence is CAWRAQGWSRNYEQYF. In DNA form, the CDR3 reads TGTGCCTGGAGAGCCCAAGGTTGGAGTAGGAACTACGAGCAGTACTTC.

The rearrangement joins TRBV2 to TRBJ2-1; no clear D gene. This CDR3 is built from 13 residues. CDR1 and CDR2 from the germline V gene are SNHLY and FYNNEI. V was clipped by 3 bases and J by 4 bases, with 7 bases between them. The CDR3 DNA is TGTGCCAGCAGTGATATCTCTTACAATGAGCAGTTCTTC. Its translation: CASSDISYNEQFF.

V is TRBV19 and J is TRBJ2-3; 8 nucleotides align to TRBD1. The ends lost 4 bases at V and 6 bases at J; junction bases unmatched: 12. The CDR3 covers 16 residues. CDR1 is LNHDA, CDR2 SQIVND, per germline (reference sequence). CDR3 amino acids: CASSNQMAGGSDTQYF. The DNA of the CDR3 is TGTGCCAGTAGTAACCAAATGGCAGGGGGCTCGGATACGCAGTATTTT. Filled out from reference TRBV19 and TRBJ2-3, the complete variable domain reads DGGITQSPKYLFRKEGQNVTLSCEQNLNHDAMYWYRQDPGQGLRLIYYSQIVNDFQKGDIAEGYSVSREKKESFPLTVTSAQKNPTAFYLCASSNQMAGGSDTQYFGPGTRLTVL.